This TCR beta chain stems from a study of CD8 T cells in ankylosing spondylitis. This clonotype was observed many times. Scientists made TCR beta libraries using quantitative 5'-RACE with molecular barcodes. TCRdb re-called the 5' RACE reads through MiXCR, storing one row per CDR3 protein. The sample lists some 130,000 distinct CDR3 sequences, 7.3% seen once, with around 12% in the top ten. This CDR3 has 9 residues. CDR1 DFQATT and CDR2 SNEGSKA come from the germline V gene (reference sequence). V shed 5 bases and J shed 4 bases, with 2 bases lying between them. Material for sequencing was blood, either unsorted or a sorted T cell fraction (not recorded which). The chain carries TRBV20-1 and TRBJ1-2; no definite D call. This TCR was recovered from a female donor with ankylosing spondylitis or in good health (not recorded which). This chain's CDR3 is CSAFYGYTF. The DNA of the CDR3 is TGCAGTGCTTTCTATGGCTACACCTTC.